The 32 T cell receptor beta chains below all came from one sample that was sequenced in a study of persistence of HIV-infected CD4 T cells. An overlapping HIV-1 Gag peptide pool stimulated these cells at 0.95 to 1 ug/peptide/mL. CD40L/CD69 double-negative CD45RO-high memory CD4+ T cells were collected. The immunoSEQ assay was version 4, run in survey mode. Data came from immunoSEQ multiplex PCR; TCRdb stores just in-frame clones and leaves some out. Of roughly 32,000 clones listed, roughly 82% were seen once; the top ten hold 15% to 20%. These TCRs' antigens remain unknown. This material consisted of CD4+ T cells sorted from PBMCs after 18-hour stimulation, taken from a patient who received antiretroviral therapy. Every receptor here comes from an adult woman with HIV who was CMV-seropositive.

This chain links TRBV19 with TRBJ1-5; 7 bases line up with TRBD1. The J segment lost 6 bases and the V segment lost 5 bases, leaving 13 bases of the junction unmatched. CDR1 is LNHDA, CDR2 SQIVND, per germline (reference sequence). The CDR3 sequence is 16 residues long. The CDR3 region is CASSPRTGTWAQPQHF. The CDR3 bases are TGTGCCAGTAGTCCCCGGACAGGAACCTGGGCTCAGCCCCAGCATTTT.

The CDR3 sequence: CASSQDRRGGVGNSPLHF. CDR3 sequence (DNA): TGTGCCAGCAGCCAAGATAGGAGAGGGGGCGTAGGTAATTCACCCCTCCACTTT. The gene calls are TRBV3-1 (or the pseudogene TRBV3-2) and TRBJ1-6; 7 nucleotides line up with TRBD1. Germline CDR1 and CDR2: LGHDT and YNNKEL (reference sequence). The CDR3 spans 18 residues. The trim removed 0 bases at V and 6 bases at J, leaving 11 bases unmatched.

This clone showed up just a few times. This chain connects TRBV30 to TRBJ1-1; D may be TRBD1 (5 bases). The V end lost 3 bases, the J end lost 5 bases, and 16 bases lay between the germline ends. Germline-derived CDR1 and CDR2 are GTSNPN and SVGIG (reference sequence). The CDR3 contains 14 residues. DNA of the CDR3: TGTGCCTGGAGCGGAGACAGAGGGGCTACTGAAGCTTTCTTT. Translation: CAWSGDRGATEAFF.

The rearrangement links TRBV11-3 to TRBJ2-1; D may correspond to TRBD1 or TRBD2 (5 bases each). CDR1 is SGHNT and CDR2 is YENEEA in the germline V gene. Trimming stripped 0 bases from V and 4 bases from J, with 10 bases between. The CDR3 has 15 residues. The CDR3 DNA sequence: TGTGCCAGCAGCTTAGATGAGGGGTATTACAATGAGCAGTTCTTC. This gives the protein CASSLDEGYYNEQFF.

The J gene is TRBJ2-1, the V gene TRBV11-3, with TRBD2 matching 11 bases. The germline gives CDR1 SGHNT, CDR2 YENEEA. The CDR3 runs 15 residues. V lost 5 bases and J lost 8; bases outside the gene matches: 8. The CDR3 region has the DNA TGTGCCAGCAGCCTTTCCCTAGCGGGGGGTCATGAGCAGTTCTTC. Translation gives CASSLSLAGGHEQFF.

This rearrangement joins TRBV10-3 to TRBJ1-4; D remains ambiguous. The CDR3 consists of 15 residues. From germline, CDR1 is ENHRY and CDR2 SYGVKD. The V end lost 0 bases, the J end lost 5 bases, and 10 bases lay between the germline ends. In DNA, the CDR3 is TGTGCCATCAGTGAGTCGATTAGGCTGAATGAAAAACTGTTTTTT. Amino acid sequence: CAISESIRLNEKLFF.

The V call is TRBV2, the J call TRBJ2-1; D is ambiguous. Trimming took 2 bases from V and 13 from J, leaving 9 bases between them. The germline gives CDR1 SNHLY, CDR2 FYNNEI. This CDR3 region has 11 residues. The CDR3 DNA reads as TGTGCCAGCAGTGAAAGGGCAGGTCAGTTCTTC. Encoded protein: CASSERAGQFF.

This clone was counted between two and nine times. The J gene is TRBJ1-1, the V gene TRBV6-4, with D hard to call. The CDR3 runs to 14 residues. V dropped 5 bases and J dropped 1 base, with 11 bases sitting between them. Germline V gene lookup returns CDR1 MRHNA and CDR2 SNTAGT. The CDR3 loop reads CASSPSPGNTEAFF. The CDR3 DNA reads TGTGCCAGCAGTCCTTCCCCGGGGAACACTGAAGCTTTCTTT.

This chain links TRBV4-3 with TRBJ1-1, with TRBD1 as a possible D gene (5 bases). CDR3 length: 15 residues. Per germline, CDR1 LGHNA and CDR2 YSLEER. V gave up 0 bases and J gave up 1 base, with 9 bases separating them. In DNA, the CDR3 is TGCGCCAGCAGCCAAGATCTCAGGGCGAACACTGAAGCTTTCTTT. Residues: CASSQDLRANTEAFF.

Worth noting for this clone: The junction differs from germline at one of its ends, possibly a read error. This sequence joins TRBV19 and TRBJ2-3; 13 nucleotides line up with TRBD2. From germline, CDR1 is LNHDA and CDR2 SQIVND (reference sequence). CDR3 length: 15 amino acids. The CDR3 loop is CASSPTSGGAETQYF. CDR3 bases: TGTGCCAGTAGTCCCACTAGCGGGGGGGCAGAGACGCAGTATTTT.

The chain links TRBV24-1 to TRBJ1-1; D is perhaps TRBD1 (6 bases). V lost 3 bases, J lost 11 bases, and 15 bases lay in between. CDR1 is KGHDR, CDR2 SFDVKD, per germline. The CDR3 spans 13 residues. The CDR3 region is CATSDPNGGLAFF. The CDR3 region has the DNA TGTGCCACCAGTGATCCGAACGGGGGGCTCGCTTTCTTT.

The chain links TRBV4-3 to TRBJ1-1, with D uncertain. CDR3 length equals 13 residues. Germline V gives CDR1 LGHNA, CDR2 YSLEER. Deletions cut 1 base from V and 1 base from J, with 4 bases between. CDR3 sequence (DNA): TGCGCCAGCAGCCAAGGGCAGAACACTGAAGCTTTCTTT. Protein sequence: CASSQGQNTEAFF.

This clone was observed once. This may stem from a read error, because a much larger clone lies one nucleotide away. This CDR3 is also generated by other DNA sequences in the sample. The V gene is TRBV27, the J gene TRBJ1-2; D call uncertain. Germline values: CDR1 MNHEY, CDR2 SMNVEV (reference sequence). There are 13 residues in the CDR3. V was clipped by 7 bases and J by 3 bases, with 12 bases between them. The CDR3 region has the DNA TGTGCCAGCATCCCTGATGGTTACTATGGCTACACCTTC. Its translation: CASIPDGYYGYTF.

The chain links TRBV7-8 to TRBJ2-5; 10 bases agree with TRBD2. The CDR3 spans 16 residues. V lost 5 bases and J lost 4; bases outside the gene matches: 10. CDR1 is SGHVS, CDR2 FQNEAQ, per germline. The CDR3 spells CASSLTSGFLGETQYF. CDR3 in DNA: TGTGCCAGCAGCCTGACTAGCGGGTTTCTGGGAGAGACCCAGTACTTC.

The chain couples TRBV5-8 to TRBJ2-4, with TRBD1 matching over 11 bases. The V gene's germline CDR1 is SGHTS and CDR2 YDEGEE. This CDR3 is 15 amino acids long. With 6 bases clipped from V and 5 bases from J, the junction kept 7 bases outside the gene matches. The chain's CDR3 is CASNLGQGDQNIQYF. CDR3 bases: TGTGCCAGCAATCTGGGACAGGGGGACCAAAACATTCAGTACTTC.

The chain couples TRBV5-1 to TRBJ2-3; D gene ambiguous. The ends were cut back, 2 bases at V and 2 bases at J, with 9 bases in the middle. The CDR3 is made up of 14 amino acids. Germline CDR1 reads SGHRS; CDR2 reads YFSETQ. The CDR3: CASSLGATTDTQYF. The CDR3 DNA reads TGCGCCAGCAGCTTAGGAGCTACCACAGATACGCAGTATTTT. Full variable domain (remainder filled in from reference TRBV5-1 and TRBJ2-3): KAGVTQTPRYLIKTRGQQVTLSCSPISGHRSVSWYQQTPGQGLQFLFEYFSETQRNKGNFPGRFSGRQFSNSRSEMNVSTLELGDSALYLCASSLGATTDTQYFGPGTRLTVL.

The chain links TRBV6-2 or TRBV6-3 to TRBJ2-3; D is ambiguous. Trimming took off 2 bases at V and 1 base at J, with 4 bases between the two ends. CDR3 length: 13 residues. Germline V gene lookup returns CDR1 MNHEY and CDR2 SVGEGT. The CDR3 DNA is TGTGCCAGCAGTTACGGGGGCACAGATACGCAGTATTTT. The encoded protein is CASSYGGTDTQYF.

This clone came up a few times. The J gene is TRBJ1-2, the V gene TRBV5-1; 7 bases fit TRBD1. The CDR3 runs 13 residues. Losses at the gene ends were 4 bases for V and 4 bases for J; bases not matched to a gene: 4. Germline V CDR1 and CDR2: SGHRS, YFSETQ. CDR3 nucleotides: TGCGCCAGCAGCCCACGGGACAGCTATGGCTACACCTTC. Translation gives CASSPRDSYGYTF.

This chain connects TRBV20-1 to TRBJ2-5; TRBD2 aligns across 8 bases. CDR1 and CDR2 from the germline V gene are DFQATT and SNEGSKA (reference sequence). CDR3 length: 14 residues. The ends lost 3 bases at V and 3 bases at J; junction bases unmatched: 6. CDR3 sequence (DNA): TGCAGTGCTAGTAGCGGGACCCGAGAAGAGACCCAGTACTTC. Translating gives CSASSGTREETQYF.

The chain employs TRBV19 and TRBJ2-4, with TRBD1 matching over 12 bases. CDR1 LNHDA and CDR2 SQIVND come from the germline V gene (reference sequence). The length of the CDR3 is 15 residues. J gave up 7 bases and V 4 bases, and 5 bases lay outside the gene matches. The CDR3 sequence is CASSTAGQGANIQYF. CDR3 nucleotide sequence: TGTGCCAGTAGTACTGCGGGACAGGGGGCGAACATTCAGTACTTC.

This sequence joins TRBV5-8 and TRBJ2-1; TRBD2 matches 8 bases. Germline CDR1 is SGHTS and CDR2 is YDEGEE. The V segment lost 1 base and the J segment 8 bases; nucleotides outside the gene matches: 11. The CDR3 covers 16 residues. The CDR3 region has the DNA TGTGCCAGCAGCTTGTACCCGAGCGGGAGTTGGGATGAGCAGTTCTTC. Translating it yields CASSLYPSGSWDEQFF.

This chain links TRBV9 with TRBJ2-3, with TRBD2 matching 8 bases. The CDR3 spans 15 residues. Germline loops: CDR1 SGDLS, CDR2 YYNGEE. V lost 0 bases, J lost 4 bases, and 4 bases stayed unmatched. Here the CDR3 reads CASSVEVLAADTQYF. DNA for the CDR3: TGTGCCAGCAGCGTAGAAGTACTAGCGGCAGATACGCAGTATTTT. The full variable domain, in which reference TRBV9 and TRBJ2-3 provide the parts outside the CDR3, is DSGVTQTPKHLITATGQRVTLRCSPRSGDLSVYWYQQSLDQGLQFLIQYYNGEERAKGNILERFSAQQFPDLHSELNLSSLELGDSALYFCASSVEVLAADTQYFGPGTRLTVL.

Notes on this clone: In the same sample, other DNA sequences code for this CDR3. The V gene is TRBV7-2, the J gene TRBJ1-1; D uncertain. In germline, CDR1 is SGHTA, CDR2 FQGNSA. The CDR3 is made up of 15 amino acids. The V end lost 0 bases, the J end lost 0 bases, and 8 bases lay between the germline ends. The CDR3 here is CASSLAPGLNTEAFF. CDR3 coding DNA: TGTGCCAGCAGCTTAGCCCCGGGCCTGAACACTGAAGCTTTCTTT.

There are a few counts of this clone. V and J are TRBV11-3 and TRBJ2-1, with 9 bases that match TRBD1. After removal of 1 base from V and 16 bases from J, the junction contained 8 bases not matched to a gene. The CDR3 has 13 residues. Looked up from germline, CDR1 is SGHNT and CDR2 is YENEEA. CDR3 in amino acids: CASSLGFGTGYFF. CDR3 sequence (DNA): TGTGCCAGCAGCTTAGGATTTGGGACAGGGTATTTCTTC.

V is TRBV7-3 and J is TRBJ2-2; D uncertain. The CDR3 runs to 14 residues. Germline V lookup: CDR1 SGHTA, CDR2 FQGTGA. With 4 bases removed from V and 6 bases from J, the gap between germline ends came to 12 bases. This CDR3 reads CASSSSNSPGELFF. The CDR3 DNA sequence: TGTGCCAGCAGCTCCTCCAACAGTCCCGGGGAGCTGTTTTTT.

This chain uses TRBV13 with TRBJ2-3; D perhaps matches TRBD1 (8 bases). This CDR3 has 15 amino acids. The V gene lost 5 bases and the J gene lost 2 bases, with 14 bases spanning the gap. From germline, CDR1 is PRHDT and CDR2 FYEKMQ (reference sequence). The CDR3 coding sequence is TGTGCCAGCAGCGGGGGGGACAGGACCACAGATACGCAGTATTTT. Translating gives CASSGGDRTTDTQYF.

The chain carries TRBV5-1 and TRBJ2-2; 11 bases match TRBD1. The J segment lost 4 bases and the V segment lost 3 bases, leaving 5 bases of the junction unmatched. This CDR3 region has 16 residues. CDR1 is SGHRS, CDR2 YFSETQ, per germline. This CDR3 is CASSSRTGGVTGELFF. CDR3 in DNA: TGCGCCAGCAGCTCTCGGACAGGGGGCGTCACCGGGGAGCTGTTTTTT.

V gene TRBV6-2 or TRBV6-3 combines with J gene TRBJ2-1; 13 bases match TRBD2. Per the germline V gene, CDR1 is MNHEY and CDR2 is SVGEGT. V lost 5 bases, J lost 5 bases, and 15 bases stayed unmatched. The CDR3 runs to 19 residues. The CDR3 sequence is CASSHREGLAGRIHNEQFF. In nucleotides, the CDR3 is TGTGCCAGCAGTCACCGGGAGGGACTAGCGGGGCGGATCCACAATGAGCAGTTCTTC.

The gene calls are TRBV6-5 and TRBJ2-5, with TRBD2 identical over 8 bases. Germline V gives CDR1 MNHEY, CDR2 SVGAGI. The CDR3 covers 16 residues. V lost 0 bases and J lost 2; bases outside the gene matches: 5. The CDR3 loop is CASSYSLRGGQETQYF. CDR3 nucleotides: TGTGCCAGCAGTTACTCCTTACGGGGGGGTCAAGAGACCCAGTACTTC.

The CDR3 DNA sequence: TGTGCCAGCAGCTCGGGACTAGCGGGAGGGCCGAAAAACGAGCAGTACTTC. The encoded protein is CASSSGLAGGPKNEQYF. The chain recombines TRBV5-4 with TRBJ2-7; 16 nucleotides line up with TRBD2. In germline, CDR1 is SGHNT, CDR2 YYREEE (reference sequence). The V and J ends lost 3 bases and 5 bases, in that order; junction bases with no gene match: 8. This CDR3 is built from 17 residues.

V and J are TRBV9 and TRBJ1-2; D is unresolved. The CDR3 runs to 13 residues. CDR1 SGDLS and CDR2 YYNGEE come from the germline V gene. V was clipped by 4 bases and J by 2 bases, with 9 bases between them. Written as DNA, the CDR3 is TGTGCCAGCAGCTCCGGATTAAACTATGGCTACACCTTC. This translates into CASSSGLNYGYTF.

The chain has TRBV19 and TRBJ2-1, with D maybe TRBD2 (6 bases). Trimming took off 5 bases at V and 5 bases at J, with 13 bases between the two ends. Germline CDR1 and CDR2: LNHDA and SQIVND (reference sequence). There are 14 residues in the CDR3. This CDR3 reads CASSSTGLHNEQFF. The CDR3 nucleotides read TGTGCCAGTAGTTCCACGGGACTCCACAATGAGCAGTTCTTC.